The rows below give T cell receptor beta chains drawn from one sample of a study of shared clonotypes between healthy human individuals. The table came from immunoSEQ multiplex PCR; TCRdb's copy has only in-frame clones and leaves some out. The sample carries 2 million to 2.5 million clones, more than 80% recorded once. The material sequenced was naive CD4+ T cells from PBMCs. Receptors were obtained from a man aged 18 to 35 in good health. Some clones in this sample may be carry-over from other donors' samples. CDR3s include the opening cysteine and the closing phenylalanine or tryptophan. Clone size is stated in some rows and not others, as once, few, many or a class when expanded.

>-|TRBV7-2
CASSLARVGAQPQHF
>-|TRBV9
CASSVTSGSYEQFF
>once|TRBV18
CASSSRDQPDNYGYTF
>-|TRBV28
CASSLHRDDSLPETQYF
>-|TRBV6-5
CASRRQAEGYTF
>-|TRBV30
CAWSVSGAGGGQPQHF
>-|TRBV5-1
CASSLEGWVTGELFF
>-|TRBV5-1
CASSLGVSRSYEQYF
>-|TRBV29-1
CSETSGSSYNEQFF
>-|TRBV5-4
CASSFAGGDRGLTGELFF
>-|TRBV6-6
CASRPRTGFQETQYF
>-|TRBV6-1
CASSEVSTGELFF
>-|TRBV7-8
CASSIYPGRNPREQFF
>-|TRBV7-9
CASSTIAGHSYNEQFF
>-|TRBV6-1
CATKRLDRELNEQFF
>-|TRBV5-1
CASSLAPGQGGYEQYF
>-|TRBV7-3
CASSTNPKDCQDTIYF
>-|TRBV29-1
CSVEAGAGETQYF
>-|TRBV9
CASGGLGETQYF
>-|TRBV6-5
CASSYSRVGANVLTF
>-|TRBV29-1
CSVGLAATDRRFF
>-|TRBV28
CASTSRQGSTGELFF
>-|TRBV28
CASSFGGTTNYGYTF
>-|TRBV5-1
CASRLEGASNQPQHF
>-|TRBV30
CAWGGTGGSNQPQHF
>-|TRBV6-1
CASRLQGPGYTF
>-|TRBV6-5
CASSYSIQTVGNTIYF
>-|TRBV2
CASSPDRAKETQYF
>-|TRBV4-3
CASSQEWGGQGARYGYTF
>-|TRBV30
CAWNLQSNEKLFF
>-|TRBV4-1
CASSQVGEGPQHF
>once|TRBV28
CASRSGTSTDTQYF
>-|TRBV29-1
CSVEGWEANEQFF
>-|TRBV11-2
CASTRDTAANEKLFF
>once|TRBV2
CASSEATSGFKETQYF
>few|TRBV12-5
CASGLWRSNTEAFF
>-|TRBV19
CASSEPGTADNEQFF
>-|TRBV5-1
CASQLGIGRNTEAFF
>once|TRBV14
CASSHPLGQGTYEQYF
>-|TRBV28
CASSFNQPQHF
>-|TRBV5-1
CASSLSSGGAKNIQYF
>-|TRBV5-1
CASSPPPVGTDTQYF
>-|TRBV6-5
CASSETGGSHEQYF
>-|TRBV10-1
CASSPSRGSTEAFF
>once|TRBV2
CASSVRAGNEQFF
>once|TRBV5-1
CASSNGQPVNYGYTF
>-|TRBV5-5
CASSFITNTGELFF
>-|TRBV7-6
CASSFSWDRGEKLFF
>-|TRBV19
CASSVQVGVLWNEQFF
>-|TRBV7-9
CASSLRGPPNTGELFF